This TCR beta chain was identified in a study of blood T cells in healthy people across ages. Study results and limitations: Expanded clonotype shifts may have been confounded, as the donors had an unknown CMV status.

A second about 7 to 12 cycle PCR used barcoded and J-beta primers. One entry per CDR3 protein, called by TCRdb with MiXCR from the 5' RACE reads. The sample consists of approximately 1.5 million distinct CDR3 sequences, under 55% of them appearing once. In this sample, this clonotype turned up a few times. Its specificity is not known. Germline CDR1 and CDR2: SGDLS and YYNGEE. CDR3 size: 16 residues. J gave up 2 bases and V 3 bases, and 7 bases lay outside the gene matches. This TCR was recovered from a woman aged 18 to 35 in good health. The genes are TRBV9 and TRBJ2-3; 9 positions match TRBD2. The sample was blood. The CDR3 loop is CASSADLAGNTDTQYF. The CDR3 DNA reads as TGTGCCAGCAGCGCGGACCTAGCGGGGAACACAGATACGCAGTATTTT.